This T cell receptor (beta chain) was sequenced during a study of Graves' ophthalmopathy and Graves' hyperthyroidism. Exclusion applied to patients with other autoimmune diseases, uncontrolled infections, pregnancy or lactation. The CDR3 spans 16 residues. V dropped 5 bases and J dropped 5; count of bases not matched to a gene: 10. There are many counts of this clonotype. Using RNA transcripts, the TCR beta CDR3 regions were amplified. HTBI primers primed a first-round RT-PCR, and a second-round multiplex PCR followed. TCRdb re-derived calls from the multiplex PCR reads in MiXCR, one entry per CDR3 protein. The data hold 300,000 to 400,000 distinct CDR3 sequences, with roughly a sixth observed a single time.

This sequence originates from an adult man with Graves' ophthalmopathy. This chain links TRBV12-3 or TRBV12-4 with TRBJ2-7, with 12 bases aligning to TRBD1. Sequencing was done on a sample of peripheral blood. The DNA of the CDR3 is TGTGCCAGCAGTAGGGGGACAGGGGGCTTTTTTGACGAGCAGTACTTC. Residues: CASSRGTGGFFDEQYF.